Below are 22 T cell receptor beta chains sequenced from a single sample in a study of shared clonotypes between healthy human individuals. Here immunoSEQ multiplex PCR was the method, and the copy in TCRdb shows in-frame clones only, minus some. Among a few million clones, just under 95% were seen once, and the ten largest hold approximately 0.4%. The sample comprised naive CD4+ T cells from PBMCs. Subset defined: CD45RA+ positively selected. The source of these receptors is a man between 18 and 29 years old in good health. Some clones in this sample may be carry-over from other donors' samples.

The CDR3, as DNA: TGTGCCAGCAGGGTGTTTGGCAATTCACCCCTCCACTTT. Protein: CASRVFGNSPLHF. The chain combines TRBV6-5 with TRBJ1-6; no reliable D call. Germline CDR1 reads MNHEY; CDR2 reads SVGAGI. The CDR3 is 13 residues long. The ends were cut back, 6 bases at V and 7 bases at J, with 10 bases in the middle.

A word on this clone: Other nucleotide sequences from this sample produce the same CDR3. V and J are TRBV5-1 and TRBJ2-1, with 10 bases fitting TRBD2. This CDR3 contains 14 residues. The V gene's germline CDR1 is SGHRS and CDR2 YFSETQ. Trimming removed 2 bases from V and 7 bases from J; junction bases left unmatched: 3. The DNA for the CDR3 is TGCGCCAGCAGCTTCCCGACTAGCGGGAATGAGCAGTTCTTC. Encoded protein: CASSFPTSGNEQFF.

The chain couples TRBV15 to TRBJ1-4; unclear D gene. There are 14 residues in the CDR3. Germline CDR1 is LNHNV and CDR2 is YYDKDF (reference sequence). Trimming left V 1 base short and J 6 bases short, with 9 bases between. The CDR3 reads CATSRGAGDEKLFF. The CDR3 coding sequence is TGTGCCACCAGCAGAGGAGCAGGAGATGAAAAACTGTTTTTT.

The chain recombines TRBV28 with TRBJ1-4, with 11 bases fitting TRBD1. V shed 7 bases, J shed 10 bases, and the junction held 11 bases outside the gene matches. The V gene's germline CDR1 is MDHEN and CDR2 SYDVKM. This CDR3 contains 15 residues. The chain's CDR3 is CASNGAGTGGLKLFF. The CDR3 coding sequence is TGTGCCAGCAACGGGGCCGGGACAGGGGGTTTAAAACTGTTTTTT.

The V gene is TRBV2, the J gene TRBJ1-5; tentative D call: TRBD1 (5 bases). V was cut by 6 bases and J by 2 bases, with 17 bases left in between. This CDR3 region has 16 residues. In germline, CDR1 is SNHLY, CDR2 FYNNEI. CDR3 residues: CASRTGPFLGNQPQHF. The CDR3 coding sequence is TGTGCCAGCAGGACGGGACCGTTTTTAGGCAATCAGCCCCAGCATTTT.

The J gene is TRBJ1-4, the V gene TRBV2; D is unclear. The CDR3 has 14 residues. The germline V gene encodes CDR1 SNHLY and CDR2 FYNNEI. The V end was cut by 10 bases, the J end by 0 bases, with 12 bases between. The CDR3 DNA follows: TGTGCCATCCAACCTTGGGCAACTAATGAAAAACTGTTTTTT. It encodes CAIQPWATNEKLFF.

J is TRBJ1-1 and V is TRBV18; D possibly corresponds to TRBD1 (6 bases). The CDR3 extends over 12 amino acids. CDR1 KGHSH and CDR2 LQKENI come from the germline V gene. V was cut by 4 bases and J by 7 bases, with 10 bases left in between. The CDR3 DNA reads as TGTGCCAGCTCACTTATACAGGGTGAAGCTTTCTTT. Translation gives CASSLIQGEAFF.

V is TRBV7-9 and J is TRBJ1-1; D might be TRBD1 (5 bases). CDR3 length: 14 amino acids. Per germline, CDR1 SEHNR and CDR2 FQNEAQ (reference sequence). Trimming took off 1 base at V and 4 bases at J, with 10 bases between the two ends. The CDR3 here is CASSLGGWATEAFF. The CDR3 coding sequence is TGTGCCAGCAGCTTAGGGGGGTGGGCCACTGAAGCTTTCTTT.

The chain employs TRBV5-1 and TRBJ1-1, with D uncertain. The ends were cut back, 0 bases at V and 2 bases at J, with 14 bases in the middle. The CDR3 is made up of 16 amino acids. The germline V gene encodes CDR1 SGHRS and CDR2 YFSETQ. The CDR3 DNA sequence: TGCGCCAGCAGCTTGGTCGGGCCGCCTAAAAACACTGAAGCTTTCTTT. Translation: CASSLVGPPKNTEAFF. The whole variable domain, filled in from reference TRBV5-1 and TRBJ1-1, reads KAGVTQTPRYLIKTRGQQVTLSCSPISGHRSVSWYQQTPGQGLQFLFEYFSETQRNKGNFPGRFSGRQFSNSRSEMNVSTLELGDSALYLCASSLVGPPKNTEAFFGQGTRLTVV.

About this clone: Different DNA sequences within this sample yield the same CDR3. The DNA for the CDR3 is TGTGCCAGCAGCTTAGGTGGGACAGTCTACGAGCAGTACTTC. It translates to CASSLGGTVYEQYF. The rearrangement uses TRBV7-2 and TRBJ2-7, with 7 bases identical to TRBD1. V shed 1 base, J shed 3 bases, and the junction held 3 bases outside the gene matches. This CDR3 contains 14 residues. From germline, CDR1 is SGHTA and CDR2 FQGNSA.

This clone was observed a few times. Other DNA sequences in this sample translate to the same CDR3. The chain links TRBV9 to TRBJ2-1; D unclear. Germline V gene data show CDR1 as SGDLS and CDR2 as YYNGEE. The V end lost 0 bases, the J end lost 4 bases, and 5 bases lay between the germline ends. The CDR3 length is 13 residues. CDR3 nucleotides: TGTGCCAGCAGCGTAGATCGGTACAATGAGCAGTTCTTC. Encoded protein: CASSVDRYNEQFF.

On this clone itself: Other nucleotide sequences in the sample specify the same CDR3. The chain recombines TRBV30 with TRBJ1-5; no reliable D call. CDR3 length: 14 amino acids. V was clipped by 0 bases and J by 4 bases, with 10 bases between them. CDR1 is GTSNPN, CDR2 SVGIG, per germline (reference sequence). The CDR3, as DNA: TGTGCCTGGAGTGTACCGGGTGGGAATCAGCCCCAGCATTTT. It yields the protein CAWSVPGGNQPQHF. The full variable domain, completed using reference TRBV30 and TRBJ1-5, is SQTIHQWPATLVQPVGSPLSLECTVEGTSNPNLYWYRQAAGRGLQLLFYSVGIGQISSEVPQNLSASRPQDRQFILSSKKLLLSDSGFYLCAWSVPGGNQPQHFGDGTRLSIL.

The genes are TRBV18 and TRBJ1-2, with unresolved D. CDR1 is KGHSH and CDR2 is LQKENI in the germline V gene. The CDR3 covers 16 residues. Deletions cut 3 bases from V and 0 bases from J, with 14 bases between. The CDR3, as DNA: TGTGCCAGCTCACCCGGCCGGGTAGAGGCTAACTATGGCTACACCTTC. The encoded protein is CASSPGRVEANYGYTF. Variable domain in full (rest from reference TRBV18 and TRBJ1-2): NAGVMQNPRHLVRRRGQEARLRCSPMKGHSHVYWYRQLPEEGLKFMVYLQKENIIDESGMPKERFSAEFPKEGPSILRIQQVVRGDSAAYFCASSPGRVEANYGYTFGSGTRLTVV.

This clone was seen more than once but under ten times. The chain is built from TRBV27 and TRBJ1-1; TRBD1 might be the D (6 bases). The V gene's germline CDR1 is MNHEY and CDR2 SMNVEV (reference sequence). Between the trimmed V and J ends, which lost 5 bases and 3 bases, there was a span of 16 bases. The CDR3 covers 15 residues. The CDR3 spells CASSAPQGGDTEAFF. The CDR3 coding sequence is TGTGCCAGCAGTGCCCCACAGGGAGGGGACACTGAAGCTTTCTTT.

The V and J genes are TRBV7-6 and TRBJ1-4; 10 positions agree with TRBD1. Per the germline V gene, CDR1 is SGHVS and CDR2 is FNYEAQ. Unmatched junction bases numbered 8, after V lost 5 bases and J lost 5 bases. The CDR3 is 16 residues long. CDR3 residues: CASSRGSGQGNEKLFF. The CDR3 bases are TGTGCCAGCAGCAGAGGGTCGGGACAGGGGAATGAAAAACTGTTTTTT.

This sequence joins TRBV30 and TRBJ1-5; D possibly corresponds to TRBD1 (6 bases). The germline gives CDR1 GTSNPN, CDR2 SVGIG (reference sequence). V was cut by 1 base and J by 6 bases, with 10 bases left in between. This CDR3 region has 13 residues. The CDR3, as DNA: TGTGCCTGGAGTGCAGGGGACCGTCAGCCCCAGCATTTT. Protein: CAWSAGDRQPQHF.

This clone was found once. The chain recombines TRBV10-3 with TRBJ2-4; D possibly corresponds to TRBD1 (5 bases). Deletions cut 3 bases from V and 3 bases from J, with 12 bases between. This CDR3 region has 15 residues. CDR1 and CDR2 (germline): ENHRY, SYGVKD. The CDR3 protein is CAISDAAGNKNIQYF. In DNA form, the CDR3 reads TGTGCCATCAGTGACGCCGCAGGGAACAAAAACATTCAGTACTTC.

This clone occurred a few times. Within the sample, other DNA sequences also encode this same CDR3. DNA of the CDR3: TGCGCCAGCAGCTTCGGGACTAGCGGGGAAGAGACCCAGTACTTC. This codes for CASSFGTSGEETQYF. The rearrangement joins TRBV5-1 to TRBJ2-5, with 13 bases fitting TRBD2. The junction had 1 base not matched to a gene; V was cut back by 2 bases and J by 3 bases. Germline V gene data show CDR1 as SGHRS and CDR2 as YFSETQ. The CDR3 is 15 residues long.

The genes are TRBV15 and TRBJ2-3, with 8 positions matching TRBD1. V lost 1 base, J lost 7 bases, and 7 bases stayed unmatched. The CDR3 sequence is 15 residues long. The germline V gene encodes CDR1 LNHNV and CDR2 YYDKDF (reference sequence). In nucleotides, the CDR3 is TGTGCCACCAGCAGAGCCTCAACAGGGGGTAATACGCAGTATTTT. This gives the protein CATSRASTGGNTQYF.

The chain combines TRBV28 with TRBJ1-4; no definite D call. Germline CDR1 reads MDHEN; CDR2 reads SYDVKM. This CDR3 comprises 14 residues. Between the trimmed V and J ends, which lost 6 bases and 0 bases, there was a span of 8 bases. The chain's CDR3 is CASRGFATNEKLFF. CDR3 DNA: TGTGCCAGCAGGGGATTCGCAACTAATGAAAAACTGTTTTTT.

This chain links TRBV14 with TRBJ2-4; TRBD1 matches 8 bases. CDR1 and CDR2 (germline): SGHDN, FVKESK. This CDR3 contains 14 residues. J gave up 7 bases and V 3 bases, and 5 bases lay outside the gene matches. The CDR3 region has the DNA TGTGCCAGCAGCCATCGGACAGGGATTAACATTCAGTACTTC. Its protein is CASSHRTGINIQYF.

The CDR3 loop reads CASSGPGTGYPEGGYTF. The CDR3 region has the DNA TGTGCCAGCAGCGGACCCGGGACAGGGTATCCCGAGGGGGGCTACACCTTC. This chain joins TRBV9 and TRBJ1-2; 9 bases line up with TRBD1. J lost 8 bases, V lost 3 bases, and 17 bases had no gene match. The germline CDR1 and CDR2 sequences are SGDLS and YYNGEE. The length of the CDR3 is 17 residues.